Given below is one T cell receptor beta chain in context. What it binds is not known. This record belongs to a study of cytomegalovirus exposure and HLA in healthy donors. The study's findings and limits: Earlier findings revealed that most TCR beta V segments proved productive either about 90% or about 30% of the time.

This CDR3 has 17 residues. Germline CDR1 is MGHRA and CDR2 is YSYEKL. Losses at the gene ends were 1 base for V and 8 bases for J; bases not matched to a gene: 15. It was with 60 Vbeta and 13 Jbeta primers that the PCR ran. The table came from immunoSEQ multiplex PCR; TCRdb's copy has only in-frame clones and leaves some out. The sample consists of 130,000 or so clones, about four fifths of them appearing once. The sequenced sample was PBMCs. The chain recombines TRBV4-1 with TRBJ1-2; 8 nucleotides agree with TRBD1. The sequence derives from a young man in good health and CMV-seronegative. DNA of the CDR3: TGCGCCAGCAGCCAAGTACGCACCGACAGGGGAATATCGGGCTACACCTTC. Amino acids: CASSQVRTDRGISGYTF.